A selection of T cell receptor beta chains follows, all from one sample in a study of glioma-infiltrating T cells after dendritic cell vaccination. Here immunoSEQ multiplex PCR was the method, and the copy in TCRdb shows in-frame clones only, minus some. This repertoire shows under 130,000 clones, roughly 79% found once; its top ten account for 9.5% to 15%. The source was blood, collected before dendritic cell vaccination. The receptors derive from a human donor with glioblastoma. Both conserved end residues are part of each CDR3. Fields, in order: CDR3 protein, CDR3 DNA, V gene, D gene, clone size, CDR3 length, J gene. The D gene is left open where the match is weak. Expanded clones are given a class, and other clones once, few, many or no size at all.

CDR3aa: CARSAHRDRVDSPLHF
CDR3nt: TGTGCCAGAAGCGCACACCGGGACAGGGTGGATTCACCCCTCCACTTT
v_gene: TRBV5-3
d_gene: TRBD1
abundance: .
len: 16
j_gene: TRBJ1-6

CDR3aa: CASREGTGGSGELFF
CDR3nt: TGCGCCAGCAGAGAAGGGACAGGGGGGTCCGGGGAGCTGTTTTTT
v_gene: TRBV5-1
d_gene: TRBD1
abundance: .
len: 15
j_gene: TRBJ2-2

CDR3aa: CASSLRESTPLHF
CDR3nt: TGTGCCAGCAGTTTAAGGGAGTCCACACCCCTCCACTTT
v_gene: TRBV6-6
d_gene: .
abundance: .
len: 13
j_gene: TRBJ1-6

CDR3aa: CASSPGPNQPQHF
CDR3nt: TGTGCCAGCAGCCCGGGTCCAAATCAGCCCCAGCATTTT
v_gene: TRBV5-6
d_gene: .
abundance: few
len: 13
j_gene: TRBJ1-5

CDR3aa: CASSQGLAGGYEQYF
CDR3nt: TGCGCCAGCAGCCAAGGACTAGCGGGGGGTTACGAGCAGTACTTC
v_gene: TRBV4-3
d_gene: TRBD2
abundance: .
len: 15
j_gene: TRBJ2-7

CDR3aa: CASSSGTKTDTQYF
CDR3nt: TGTGCCAGCAGCTCCGGGACTAAAACAGATACGCAGTATTTT
v_gene: TRBV11-3
d_gene: TRBD2
abundance: .
len: 14
j_gene: TRBJ2-3

CDR3aa: CASRRPGHQGTNEKLFF
CDR3nt: TGTGCCAGCAGACGTCCGGGACACCAGGGCACTAATGAAAAACTGTTTTTT
v_gene: TRBV28
d_gene: .
abundance: .
len: 17
j_gene: TRBJ1-4

CDR3aa: CASSRRVQGFEAFF
CDR3nt: TGTGCCAGTAGCCGAAGGGTACAGGGGTTTGAAGCTTTCTTT
v_gene: TRBV19
d_gene: TRBD1
abundance: .
len: 14
j_gene: TRBJ1-1

CDR3aa: CSASAEGAGNTEAFF
CDR3nt: TGCAGCGCCTCGGCGGAGGGGGCGGGGAACACTGAAGCTTTCTTT
v_gene: TRBV29-1
d_gene: TRBD1
abundance: .
len: 15
j_gene: TRBJ1-1

CDR3aa: CASSLGAGWGDTQYF
CDR3nt: TGTGCCAGCAGCTTAGGGGCGGGGTGGGGAGATACGCAGTATTTT
v_gene: TRBV11-2
d_gene: .
abundance: .
len: 15
j_gene: TRBJ2-3

CDR3aa: CASSLQGASYEQYF
CDR3nt: TGTGCCAGTAGTCTGCAGGGGGCGTCCTACGAGCAGTACTTC
v_gene: TRBV19
d_gene: TRBD1
abundance: .
len: 14
j_gene: TRBJ2-7

CDR3aa: CASRRGGYIISYNEQFF
CDR3nt: TGTGCCAGCAGGCGGGGAGGCTATATTATCTCCTACAATGAGCAGTTCTTC
v_gene: TRBV2
d_gene: .
abundance: .
len: 17
j_gene: TRBJ2-1

CDR3aa: CAISDYRGGDEQYF
CDR3nt: TGTGCCATCAGTGACTACCGAGGGGGTGACGAGCAGTACTTC
v_gene: TRBV10-3
d_gene: .
abundance: .
len: 14
j_gene: TRBJ2-7

CDR3aa: CASSTNTRNEQFF
CDR3nt: TGTGCCAGTAGTACAAATACCAGGAATGAGCAGTTCTTC
v_gene: TRBV19
d_gene: .
abundance: .
len: 13
j_gene: TRBJ2-1

CDR3aa: CAIQRGQSYEQYF
CDR3nt: TGTGCCATCCAGAGAGGGCAGTCCTACGAGCAGTACTTC
v_gene: TRBV10-3
d_gene: .
abundance: .
len: 13
j_gene: TRBJ2-7

CDR3aa: CASSRLGAEETQYF
CDR3nt: TGTGCCAGCTCACGGCTTGGAGCGGAAGAGACCCAGTACTTC
v_gene: TRBV18
d_gene: .
abundance: .
len: 14
j_gene: TRBJ2-5

CDR3aa: CASSEVGTGDGNTIYF
CDR3nt: TGTGCCAGCAGTGAAGTTGGGACAGGGGACGGAAACACCATATATTTT
v_gene: TRBV6-1
d_gene: TRBD1
abundance: .
len: 16
j_gene: TRBJ1-3

CDR3aa: CASSFTGVANYGYTF
CDR3nt: TGTGCCAGCAGCTTTACAGGAGTAGCTAACTATGGCTACACCTTC
v_gene: TRBV9
d_gene: .
abundance: .
len: 15
j_gene: TRBJ1-2

CDR3aa: CASSPTGTSRYEQYF
CDR3nt: TGCGCCAGCAGCCCTACCGGGACTAGCCGTTACGAGCAGTACTTC
v_gene: TRBV4-1
d_gene: TRBD2
abundance: .
len: 15
j_gene: TRBJ2-7

CDR3aa: CASSLGGGGEQYF
CDR3nt: TGTGCCAGCAGCTTAGGGGGGGGAGGCGAGCAGTACTTC
v_gene: TRBV27
d_gene: .
abundance: .
len: 13
j_gene: TRBJ2-7